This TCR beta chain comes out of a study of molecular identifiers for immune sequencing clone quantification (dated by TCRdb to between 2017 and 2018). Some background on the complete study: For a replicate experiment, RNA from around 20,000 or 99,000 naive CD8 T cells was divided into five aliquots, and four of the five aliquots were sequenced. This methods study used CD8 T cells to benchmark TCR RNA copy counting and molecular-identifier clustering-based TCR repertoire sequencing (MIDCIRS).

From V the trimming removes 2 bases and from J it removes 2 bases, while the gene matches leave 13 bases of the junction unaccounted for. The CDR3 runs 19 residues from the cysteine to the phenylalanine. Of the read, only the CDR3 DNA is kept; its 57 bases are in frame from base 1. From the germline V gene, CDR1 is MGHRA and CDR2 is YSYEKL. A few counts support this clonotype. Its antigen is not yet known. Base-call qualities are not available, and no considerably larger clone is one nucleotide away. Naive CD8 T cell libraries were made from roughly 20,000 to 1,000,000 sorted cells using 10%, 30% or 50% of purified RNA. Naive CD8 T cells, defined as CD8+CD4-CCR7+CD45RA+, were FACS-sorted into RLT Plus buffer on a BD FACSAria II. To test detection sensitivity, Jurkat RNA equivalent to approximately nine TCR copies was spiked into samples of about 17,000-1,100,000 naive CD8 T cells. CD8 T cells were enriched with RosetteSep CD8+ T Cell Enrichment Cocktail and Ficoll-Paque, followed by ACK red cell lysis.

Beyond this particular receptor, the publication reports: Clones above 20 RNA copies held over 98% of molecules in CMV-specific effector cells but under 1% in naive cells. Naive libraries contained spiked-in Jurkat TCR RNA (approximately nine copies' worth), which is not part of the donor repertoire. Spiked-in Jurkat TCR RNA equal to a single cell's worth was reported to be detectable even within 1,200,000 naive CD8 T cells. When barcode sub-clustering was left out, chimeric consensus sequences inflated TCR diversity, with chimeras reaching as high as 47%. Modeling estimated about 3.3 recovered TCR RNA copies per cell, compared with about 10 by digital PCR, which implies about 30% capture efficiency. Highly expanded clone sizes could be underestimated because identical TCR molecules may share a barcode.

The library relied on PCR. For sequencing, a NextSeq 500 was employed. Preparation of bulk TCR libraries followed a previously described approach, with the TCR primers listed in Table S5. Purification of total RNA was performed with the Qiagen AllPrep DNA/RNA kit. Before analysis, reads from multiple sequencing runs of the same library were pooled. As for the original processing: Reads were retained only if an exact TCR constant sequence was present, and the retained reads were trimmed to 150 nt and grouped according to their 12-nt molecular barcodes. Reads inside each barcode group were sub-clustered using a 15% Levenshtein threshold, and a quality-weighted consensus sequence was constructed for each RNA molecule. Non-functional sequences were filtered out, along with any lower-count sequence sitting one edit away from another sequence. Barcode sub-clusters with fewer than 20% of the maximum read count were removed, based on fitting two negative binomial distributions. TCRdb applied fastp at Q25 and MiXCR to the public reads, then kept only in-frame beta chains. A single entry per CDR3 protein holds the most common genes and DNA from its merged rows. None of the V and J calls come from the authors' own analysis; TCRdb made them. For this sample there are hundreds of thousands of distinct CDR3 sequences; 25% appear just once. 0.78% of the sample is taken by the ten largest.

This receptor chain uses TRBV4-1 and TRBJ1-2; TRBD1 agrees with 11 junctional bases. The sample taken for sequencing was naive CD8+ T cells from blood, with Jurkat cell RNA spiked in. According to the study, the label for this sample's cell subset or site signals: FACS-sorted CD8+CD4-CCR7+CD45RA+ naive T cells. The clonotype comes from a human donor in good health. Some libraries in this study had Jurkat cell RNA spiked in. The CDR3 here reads CASSQYPDRGQNGNYGYTF. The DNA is TGCGCCAGCAGCCAATATCCGGACAGGGGGCAAAATGGAAACTATGGCTACACCTTC.